This T cell receptor beta chain emerged from a study of radiotherapy plus CTLA-4 blockade in lung cancer. CDR1 is SGHNT, CDR2 YYREEE, per germline (reference sequence). The CDR3 contains 16 residues. V lost 2 bases and J lost 2; bases outside the gene matches: 6. Clones were read by immunoSEQ multiplex PCR, and TCRdb kept only the in-frame ones, dropping some. Of about 77,000 clones detected, roughly 69% appear once; the ten largest clones hold approximately 10%. Only a few counts were recorded for this clone. The TCR sequence derives from a human donor with non-small cell lung cancer whose response to radiotherapy plus ipilimumab could not be evaluated. This chain links TRBV5-4 with TRBJ2-2; 7 positions match TRBD2. The sample in question was peripheral blood, obtained from a patient treated with radiotherapy plus ipilimumab. In DNA, the CDR3 is TGTGCCAGCAGCTTTAGCCGGGGGGACAACACCGGGGAGCTGTTTTTT. It is translated as CASSFSRGDNTGELFF.